This TCR beta chain is drawn from a study of identical twins. It was template switching that added a universal primer site, and there were unique molecular identifiers on the cDNA. Each CDR3 protein is one row after TCRdb ran MiXCR on the 5' RACE reads. This table holds about 240,000 distinct CDR3 sequences, under 12% found once. This clonotype was seen many times. Its antigen remains unknown. Points from the study as a whole: Beta out-of-frame sequences showed weaker excess twin sharing. The study drew conclusions from cross-sectional statistical analysis, not from following the same donors. Models predicted too little out-of-frame TCR alpha sharing in monozygotic twins.

Germline lookup yields CDR1 MNHEY and CDR2 SVGAGI. The CDR3 runs 12 residues. V was trimmed by 0 bases and J by 8 bases, leaving 5 bases between them. The sequenced sample consisted of memory T cells sorted from blood. The source is a middle-aged man in good health. The chain recombines TRBV6-5 with TRBJ2-1; D gene ambiguous. The CDR3 loop is CASSYSRHEQFF. The DNA for the CDR3 is TGTGCCAGCAGTTACTCACGTCATGAGCAGTTCTTC.